Each of the 18 T cell receptor beta chains below was sequenced from the same sample in a study of shared clonotypes between healthy human individuals. Clones were read by immunoSEQ multiplex PCR, and TCRdb kept only the in-frame ones, dropping some. Counted here are over 800,000 clones, about 91% occurring once; the ten biggest clones make up approximately 25%. Selected positively for CCR7 and CD45RO-negative, naive CD8 cells excluded terminally differentiated effector memory CD45RA+ cells. The sample comprised naive CD8+ T cells sorted from blood. The source of these receptors is a man aged 25-45 years in good health.

The chain links TRBV6-5 to TRBJ2-7; no clear D. Looked up from germline, CDR1 is MNHEY and CDR2 is SVGAGI. V lost 5 bases and J lost 3, with 14 bases in between. CDR3 length: 14 residues. CDR3 loop: CASSPVDGNYEQYF. CDR3 DNA: TGTGCCAGCAGTCCGGTGGACGGCAACTACGAGCAGTACTTC.

This clone came up once. The rearrangement uses TRBV5-8 and TRBJ2-7; D may be TRBD2 (5 bases). V was pared by 4 bases and J by 0 bases, with 14 bases between. CDR1 and CDR2 (germline): SGHTS, YDEGEE. The CDR3 sequence is 15 residues long. The CDR3 loop is CASSPFRDPSYEQYF. Written as DNA, the CDR3 is TGTGCCAGCAGCCCGTTTCGGGATCCCTCCTACGAGCAGTACTTC. The whole variable domain, remainder taken from reference TRBV5-8 and TRBJ2-7, is EAGVTQSPTHLIKTRGQQATLRCSPISGHTSVYWYQQALGLGLQFLLWYDEGEERNRGNFPPRFSGRQFPNYSSELNVNALELEDSALYLCASSPFRDPSYEQYFGPGTRLTVT.

The table lists this clone with a count of one. The J gene is TRBJ2-7, the V gene TRBV11-2; maybe TRBD2 (5 bases). Per germline, CDR1 SGHAT and CDR2 FQNNGV. The CDR3 runs to 14 residues. Trimming removed 2 bases from V and 5 bases from J, with 13 bases in between. The CDR3 reads CASSLRVANDEQYF. The CDR3 bases are TGTGCCAGCAGCTTACGGGTAGCGAACGACGAGCAGTACTTC.

V and J are TRBV4-1 and TRBJ1-2, with TRBD1 as a possible D gene (5 bases). Germline assignment: CDR1 MGHRA and CDR2 YSYEKL. Trimming shortened V by 0 bases and J by 8 bases, and 16 bases separated the two germline ends. This CDR3 has 15 residues. Here the CDR3 DNA reads TGCGCCAGCAGCCAAGATACGTGGGGGGTATGGGGCTACACCTTC. It codes for CASSQDTWGVWGYTF.

This sequence joins TRBV28 and TRBJ2-1; perhaps TRBD2 as D (5 bases). In germline, CDR1 is MDHEN, CDR2 SYDVKM. This CDR3 has 14 residues. The germline V and J ends were trimmed by 8 bases and 2 bases, with 13 bases remaining between them. The CDR3 loop reads CASQEVEAYNEQFF. The CDR3 region has the DNA TGTGCCAGCCAAGAGGTGGAGGCCTACAATGAGCAGTTCTTC. The full variable domain, completed using reference TRBV28 and TRBJ2-1, is DVKVTQSSRYLVKRTGEKVFLECVQDMDHENMFWYRQDPGLGLRLIYFSYDVKMKEKGDIPEGYSVSREKKERFSLILESASTNQTSMYLCASQEVEAYNEQFFGPGTRLTVL.

The chain combines TRBV2 with TRBJ2-7, with TRBD2 identical over 7 bases. Germline CDR1 SNHLY, CDR2 FYNNEI. Losses at the gene ends were 0 bases for V and 2 bases for J; bases not matched to a gene: 7. This CDR3 is built from 16 residues. This CDR3 reads CASSEALGGSPYEQYF. The CDR3 DNA is TGTGCCAGCAGTGAAGCGCTTGGCGGGAGCCCCTACGAGCAGTACTTC.

This clone showed up just a few times. The V call is TRBV10-1, the J call TRBJ1-1; no reliable D call. Germline V gene data show CDR1 as WNHNN and CDR2 as SYGVQD (reference sequence). This CDR3 comprises 15 residues. With 2 bases removed from V and 0 bases from J, the gap between germline ends came to 10 bases. The CDR3 nucleotides read TGCGCCAGCAGTGAGGCGGAGCTCATGAACACTGAAGCTTTCTTT. Its protein product is CASSEAELMNTEAFF.

V and J are TRBV6-6 and TRBJ2-7; a possible D gene is TRBD2 (5 bases). In germline, CDR1 is MNHNY, CDR2 SVGAGI (reference sequence). The V gene lost 5 bases and the J gene lost 5 bases, with 10 bases spanning the gap. The length of the CDR3 is 12 residues. In nucleotides, the CDR3 is TGTGCCAGCAGTCCCCTCGGGGACGAGCAGTACTTC. This gives the protein CASSPLGDEQYF.

V and J are TRBV2 and TRBJ1-3; no clear D gene. This CDR3 has 14 amino acids. Trimming shortened V by 4 bases and J by 7 bases, and 14 bases separated the two germline ends. Germline CDR1 is SNHLY and CDR2 is FYNNEI. CDR3 loop: CASSAVVGSNTIYF. Here the CDR3 DNA reads TGTGCCAGCAGTGCGGTGGTGGGCTCGAACACCATATATTTT.

This chain joins TRBV9 and TRBJ1-1; D remains unclear. V shed 3 bases and J shed 3 bases, with 9 bases lying between them. The CDR3 is 13 amino acids. CDR1 and CDR2 (germline): SGDLS, YYNGEE. Written as DNA, the CDR3 is TGTGCCAGCAGCGAGGGCGCACACACTGAAGCTTTCTTT. It codes for CASSEGAHTEAFF.

The CDR3 DNA reads as TGTGCCAGCAGCTTATACCCGCAGGCCCCCGGCAGGGATGTCGAAAAACTGTTTTTT. This gives the protein CASSLYPQAPGRDVEKLFF. This chain uses TRBV7-6 with TRBJ1-4; perhaps TRBD1 as D (5 bases). V lost 2 bases to trimming and J lost 8 bases, with 27 bases between them. This CDR3 contains 19 residues. CDR1 SGHVS and CDR2 FNYEAQ come from the germline V gene.

The chain uses TRBV9 and TRBJ2-1, with D maybe TRBD1 (5 bases). V was cut by 7 bases and J by 10 bases, with 15 bases left in between. Per germline, CDR1 SGDLS and CDR2 YYNGEE. CDR3 length: 12 residues. The CDR3 DNA follows: TGTGCCAGCCGTAACCCAGGGATGGAGCAGTTCTTC. Translation gives CASRNPGMEQFF.

The chain recombines TRBV30 with TRBJ2-2, with D uncertain. The germline CDR1 and CDR2 sequences are GTSNPN and SVGIG (reference sequence). This CDR3 region has 15 residues. V gave up 2 bases and J gave up 4 bases, with 14 bases separating them. CDR3 loop: CAWSQVAVVTGELFF. Here the CDR3 DNA reads TGTGCCTGGAGTCAGGTGGCCGTAGTCACCGGGGAGCTGTTTTTT. The full variable domain, rest sourced from reference TRBV30 and TRBJ2-2, is SQTIHQWPATLVQPVGSPLSLECTVEGTSNPNLYWYRQAAGRGLQLLFYSVGIGQISSEVPQNLSASRPQDRQFILSSKKLLLSDSGFYLCAWSQVAVVTGELFFGEGSRLTVL.

This clone is a singleton in its sample. V and J are TRBV7-9 and TRBJ1-1; no definite D call. The V gene's germline CDR1 is SEHNR and CDR2 FQNEAQ (reference sequence). The V and J ends lost 0 bases and 1 base respectively, with 9 bases between them. This CDR3 contains 15 residues. The CDR3 loop reads CASSLAPGRNTEAFF. The CDR3 coding sequence is TGTGCCAGCAGCTTAGCGCCCGGCCGGAACACTGAAGCTTTCTTT.

The chain links TRBV6-5 to TRBJ2-7; no clear D gene. The CDR3 is made up of 14 amino acids. CDR1 is MNHEY, CDR2 SVGAGI, per germline. The germline V and J ends were trimmed by 8 bases and 2 bases, with 16 bases remaining between them. The DNA for the CDR3 is TGTGCCAGCGCGTTCGGAAAGGGTACCTACGAGCAGTACTTC. It is translated as CASAFGKGTYEQYF.

V is TRBV5-4 and J is TRBJ2-2, with D uncertain. Germline loops: CDR1 SGHNT, CDR2 YYREEE (reference sequence). The CDR3 spans 15 residues. V was cut by 2 bases and J by 0 bases, with 8 bases left in between. The CDR3 DNA follows: TGTGCCAGCAGCTTAGTCACGACGAACACCGGGGAGCTGTTTTTT. Its protein is CASSLVTTNTGELFF.

This clone was detected once. The chain is built from TRBV9 and TRBJ2-6, with D hard to call. Germline CDR1 reads SGDLS; CDR2 reads YYNGEE. The CDR3 runs 16 residues. V was shortened by 0 bases and J by 2 bases, with 9 bases between the two germline ends. CDR3 residues: CASSVEMGAGANVLTF. CDR3 bases: TGTGCCAGCAGCGTAGAGATGGGTGCTGGGGCCAACGTCCTGACTTTC.

The chain recombines TRBV9 with TRBJ2-5; D assignment may be TRBD1 or TRBD2 (5 bases each). Germline assignment: CDR1 SGDLS and CDR2 YYNGEE. This CDR3 region has 15 residues. V shed 0 bases and J shed 4 bases, with 13 bases lying between them. This chain's CDR3 is CASSVEWGTGETQYF. CDR3 coding DNA: TGTGCCAGCAGCGTAGAGTGGGGGACGGGAGAGACCCAGTACTTC. Drawing the rest from reference TRBV9 and TRBJ2-5, the complete variable domain is DSGVTQTPKHLITATGQRVTLRCSPRSGDLSVYWYQQSLDQGLQFLIQYYNGEERAKGNILERFSAQQFPDLHSELNLSSLELGDSALYFCASSVEWGTGETQYFGPGTRLLVL.